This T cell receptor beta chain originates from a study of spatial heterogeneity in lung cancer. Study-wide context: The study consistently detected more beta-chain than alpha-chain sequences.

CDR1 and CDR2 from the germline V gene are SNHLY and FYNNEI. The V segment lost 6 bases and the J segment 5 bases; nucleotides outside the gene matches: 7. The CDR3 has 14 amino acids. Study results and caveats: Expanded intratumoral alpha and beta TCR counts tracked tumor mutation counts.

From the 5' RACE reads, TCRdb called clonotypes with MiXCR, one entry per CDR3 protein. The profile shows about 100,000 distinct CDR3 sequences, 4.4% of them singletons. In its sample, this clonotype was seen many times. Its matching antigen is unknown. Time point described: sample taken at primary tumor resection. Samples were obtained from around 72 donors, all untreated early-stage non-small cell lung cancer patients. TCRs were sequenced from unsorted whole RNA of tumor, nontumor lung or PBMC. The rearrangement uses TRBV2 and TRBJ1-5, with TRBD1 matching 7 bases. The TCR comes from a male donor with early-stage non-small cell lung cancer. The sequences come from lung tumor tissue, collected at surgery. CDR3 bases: TGTGCCAGCAGCGGCACAGGGGAGGATCAGCCCCAGCATTTT. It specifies CASSGTGEDQPQHF. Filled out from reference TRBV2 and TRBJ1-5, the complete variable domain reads EPEVTQTPSHQVTQMGQEVILRCVPISNHLYFYWYRQILGQKVEFLVSFYNNEISEKSEIFDDQFSVERPDGSNFTLKIRSTKLEDSAMYFCASSGTGEDQPQHFGDGTRLSIL.